Presented here are 12 T cell receptor beta chains from one specimen sequenced in a study of blood T cell repertoires in COVID-19. Measured with immunoSEQ multiplex PCR; TCRdb has only the in-frame clones, and not every one. The sample carries 40,000 to 45,000 clones, approximately 90% recorded once. Sequencing input: peripheral blood. These receptors all come from a human donor in a cohort sampled during active COVID-19.

The chain carries TRBV28 and TRBJ2-7; 9 nucleotides agree with TRBD1. CDR3 length: 17 residues. Germline assignment: CDR1 MDHEN and CDR2 SYDVKM. Losses at the gene ends were 1 base for V and 5 bases for J; bases not matched to a gene: 12. CDR3 in DNA: TGTGCCAGCAGTTTATTAATCTCGACAGGGGGAAACGACGAGCAGTACTTC. This sequence encodes CASSLLISTGGNDEQYF.

The chain recombines TRBV18 with TRBJ1-4; D not resolved. V gave up 0 bases and J gave up 0 bases, with 11 bases separating them. This CDR3 has 17 amino acids. The germline gives CDR1 KGHSH, CDR2 LQKENI. CDR3 DNA sequence: TGTGCCAGCTCACCACCGAATGTCAGAACAACTAATGAAAAACTGTTTTTT. Protein sequence: CASSPPNVRTTNEKLFF.

The V gene is TRBV7-2, the J gene TRBJ2-7; D gene unclear. The germline CDR1 and CDR2 sequences are SGHTA and FQGNSA. The CDR3 loop spans 13 amino acids. V was shortened by 5 bases and J by 3 bases, with 11 bases between the two germline ends. The CDR3 loop is CASSATGYYEQYF. As DNA, the CDR3 is TGTGCCAGCAGCGCCACCGGGTACTACGAGCAGTACTTC.

The chain carries TRBV12-3 or TRBV12-4 and TRBJ2-1; a weak D match, TRBD1 (7 bases). Trimming took 10 bases from V and 1 from J, leaving 11 bases between them. This CDR3 comprises 13 residues. The CDR3: CATRGASYNEQFF. The CDR3 bases are TGTGCCACCAGGGGGGCGTCCTACAATGAGCAGTTCTTC.

This chain connects TRBV4-1 to TRBJ2-1; TRBD2 agrees at 13 bases. After removal of 3 bases from V and 14 bases from J, the junction contained 13 bases not matched to a gene. Germline values: CDR1 MGHRA, CDR2 YSYEKL. The CDR3 consists of 16 residues. The CDR3 DNA reads as TGCGCCAGCAGCCAGGACGAGGGACTAGCGGGACGGAAGAAGTTCTTC. This codes for CASSQDEGLAGRKKFF.

This rearrangement joins TRBV10-3 to TRBJ1-1, with 8 bases lining up with TRBD1. This CDR3 comprises 16 residues. V trimming: 4 bases; J trimming: 1 base; junction bases outside the gene matches: 8. Germline V gives CDR1 ENHRY, CDR2 SYGVKD. CDR3: CAISAGTGWENTEAFF. For the CDR3, the DNA is TGTGCCATCAGTGCTGGGACAGGTTGGGAGAACACTGAAGCTTTCTTT.

This chain links TRBV18 with TRBJ2-3; tentative D call: TRBD1 (6 bases). V was clipped by 3 bases and J by 1 base, with 17 bases between them. The CDR3 runs 17 residues. Germline CDR1 reads KGHSH; CDR2 reads LQKENI. The CDR3 loop is CASSPGSLWTGTDTQYF. CDR3 nucleotide sequence: TGTGCCAGCTCACCTGGGTCCTTGTGGACAGGCACAGATACGCAGTATTTT.

The rearrangement joins TRBV4-3 to TRBJ1-6; 9 positions agree with TRBD1. CDR1 LGHNA and CDR2 YSLEER come from the germline V gene. The V segment lost 0 bases and the J segment 7 bases; nucleotides outside the gene matches: 4. The CDR3 is 16 amino acids. Here the CDR3 DNA reads TGCGCCAGCAGCCAAGATCCAGGACAGGGGAATTCACCCCTCCACTTT. Translated: CASSQDPGQGNSPLHF.

The chain combines TRBV4-1 with TRBJ2-1; tentatively, D is TRBD2 (7 bases). In germline, CDR1 is MGHRA, CDR2 YSYEKL. CDR3 length: 15 amino acids. V shed 2 bases and J shed 6 bases, with 14 bases lying between them. The CDR3 region has the DNA TGCGCCAGCAGCCAAATGGGGGGGCGGGGCAATGAGCAGTTCTTC. Amino acids: CASSQMGGRGNEQFF.

This clone came up once. The chain uses TRBV6-1 and TRBJ2-5; 9 nucleotides line up with TRBD2. Germline loops: CDR1 MNHNS, CDR2 SASEGT. This CDR3 contains 15 residues. V gave up 1 base and J gave up 4 bases; unmatched junction bases: 4. The CDR3 region has the DNA TGTGCCAGCAGTGAAGTTAGCGGGAGTCTAGAGACCCAGTACTTC. This sequence encodes CASSEVSGSLETQYF.

The chain carries TRBV6-5 and TRBJ1-5; D gene unclear. Germline CDR1 and CDR2: MNHEY and SVGAGI. The V end lost 8 bases, the J end lost 0 bases, and 8 bases lay between the germline ends. The CDR3 loop spans 13 amino acids. CDR3 bases: TGTGCCAGCGGGCTCTATAGCAATCAGCCCCAGCATTTT. Protein: CASGLYSNQPQHF.

In regard to this clone: The identical CDR3 is also encoded by other nucleotide sequences in the sample. The chain couples TRBV18 to TRBJ1-1, with 11 positions matching TRBD1. J gave up 5 bases and V 3 bases, and 2 bases lay outside the gene matches. Germline CDR1 and CDR2: KGHSH and LQKENI. There are 14 residues in the CDR3. The CDR3 protein is CASSPGQGGTEAFF. CDR3 in DNA: TGTGCCAGCTCACCGGGACAGGGGGGGACTGAAGCTTTCTTT.